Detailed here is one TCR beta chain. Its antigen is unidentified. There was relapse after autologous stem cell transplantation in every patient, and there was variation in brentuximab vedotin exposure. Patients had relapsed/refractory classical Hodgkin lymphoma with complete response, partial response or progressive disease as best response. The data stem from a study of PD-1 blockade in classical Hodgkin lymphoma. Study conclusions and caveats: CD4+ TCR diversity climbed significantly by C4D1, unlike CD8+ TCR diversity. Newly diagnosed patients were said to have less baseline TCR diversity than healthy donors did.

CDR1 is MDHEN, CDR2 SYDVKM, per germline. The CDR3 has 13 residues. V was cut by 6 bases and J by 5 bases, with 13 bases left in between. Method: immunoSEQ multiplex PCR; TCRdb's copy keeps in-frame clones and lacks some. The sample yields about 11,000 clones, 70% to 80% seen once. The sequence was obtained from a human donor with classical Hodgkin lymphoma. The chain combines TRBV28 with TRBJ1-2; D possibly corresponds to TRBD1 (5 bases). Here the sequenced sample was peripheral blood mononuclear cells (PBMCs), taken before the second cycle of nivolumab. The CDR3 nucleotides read TGTGCCAGCAGATCACAAAGGGGATATGGCTACACCTTC. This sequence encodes CASRSQRGYGYTF.